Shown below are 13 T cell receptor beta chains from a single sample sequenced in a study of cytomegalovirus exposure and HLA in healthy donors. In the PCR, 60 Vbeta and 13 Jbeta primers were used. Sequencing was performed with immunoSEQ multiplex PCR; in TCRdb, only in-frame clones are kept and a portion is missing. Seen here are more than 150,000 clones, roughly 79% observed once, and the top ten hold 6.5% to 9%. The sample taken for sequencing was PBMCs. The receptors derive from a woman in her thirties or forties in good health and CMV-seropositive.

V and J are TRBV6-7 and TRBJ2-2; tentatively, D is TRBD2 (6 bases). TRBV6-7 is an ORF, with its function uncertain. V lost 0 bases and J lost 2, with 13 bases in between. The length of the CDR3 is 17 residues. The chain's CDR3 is CASSYSTRQGNTGELFF. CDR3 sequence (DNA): TGTGCCAGCAGTTACTCGACTAGGCAGGGAAACACCGGGGAGCTGTTTTTT.

DNA of the CDR3: TGTGCCAGCCGGGGGGTGGGACAGGGATTAAATGAAGCTTTCTTT. It specifies CASRGVGQGLNEAFF. The chain links TRBV27 to TRBJ1-1; 9 nucleotides agree with TRBD1. After removal of 8 bases from V and 7 bases from J, the junction contained 14 bases not matched to a gene. Germline values: CDR1 MNHEY, CDR2 SMNVEV (reference sequence). This CDR3 is 15 amino acids long.

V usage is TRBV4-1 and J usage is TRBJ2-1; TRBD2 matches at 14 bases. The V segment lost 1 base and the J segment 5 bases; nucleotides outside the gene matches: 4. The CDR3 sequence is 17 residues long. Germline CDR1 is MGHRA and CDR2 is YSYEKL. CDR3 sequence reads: CASSQVGLAGANNEQFF. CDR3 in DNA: TGCGCCAGCAGCCAAGTGGGACTAGCGGGGGCCAACAATGAGCAGTTCTTC.

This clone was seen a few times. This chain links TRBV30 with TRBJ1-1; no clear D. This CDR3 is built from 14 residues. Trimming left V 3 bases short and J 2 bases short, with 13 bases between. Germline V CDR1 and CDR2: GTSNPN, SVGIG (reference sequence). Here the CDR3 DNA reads TGTGCCTGGAGCGTCGGAGGAGCTAACACTGAAGCTTTCTTT. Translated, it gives CAWSVGGANTEAFF.

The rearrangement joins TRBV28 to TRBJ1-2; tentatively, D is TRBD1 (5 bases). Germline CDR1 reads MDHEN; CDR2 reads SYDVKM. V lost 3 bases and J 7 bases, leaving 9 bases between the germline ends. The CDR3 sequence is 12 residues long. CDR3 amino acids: CASSFGGIGYTF. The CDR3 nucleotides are TGTGCCAGCAGTTTCGGGGGGATTGGCTACACCTTC.

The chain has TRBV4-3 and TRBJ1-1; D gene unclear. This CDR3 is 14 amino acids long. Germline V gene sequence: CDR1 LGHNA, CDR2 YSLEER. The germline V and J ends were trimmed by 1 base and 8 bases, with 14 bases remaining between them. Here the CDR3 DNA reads TGCGCCAGCAGCCAAGCCACGCGCTCCAACGAAGCTTTCTTT. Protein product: CASSQATRSNEAFF.

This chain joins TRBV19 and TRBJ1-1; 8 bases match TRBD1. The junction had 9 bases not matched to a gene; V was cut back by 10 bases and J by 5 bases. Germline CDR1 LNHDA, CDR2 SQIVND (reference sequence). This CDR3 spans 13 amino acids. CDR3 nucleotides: TGTGCCAACCCGGACAGGGTTTGGACTGAAGCTTTCTTT. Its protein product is CANPDRVWTEAFF.

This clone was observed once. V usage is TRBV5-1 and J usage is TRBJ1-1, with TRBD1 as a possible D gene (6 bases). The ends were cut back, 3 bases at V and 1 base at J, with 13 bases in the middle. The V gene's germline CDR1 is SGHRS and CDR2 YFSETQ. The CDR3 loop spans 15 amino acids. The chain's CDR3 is CASSSQGPPNTEAFF. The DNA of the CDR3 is TGCGCCAGCAGCTCGCAGGGGCCACCGAACACTGAAGCTTTCTTT.

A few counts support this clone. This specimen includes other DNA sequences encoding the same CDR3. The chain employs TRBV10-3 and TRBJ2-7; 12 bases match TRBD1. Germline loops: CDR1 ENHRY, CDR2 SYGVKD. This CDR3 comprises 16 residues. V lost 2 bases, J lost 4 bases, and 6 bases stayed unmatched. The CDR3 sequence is CAISEPGQGAGYEQYF. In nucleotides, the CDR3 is TGTGCCATCAGTGAGCCGGGACAGGGGGCAGGTTACGAGCAGTACTTC.

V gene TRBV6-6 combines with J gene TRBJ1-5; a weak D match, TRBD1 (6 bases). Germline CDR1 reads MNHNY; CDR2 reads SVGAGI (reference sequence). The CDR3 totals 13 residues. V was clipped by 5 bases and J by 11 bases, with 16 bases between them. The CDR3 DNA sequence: TGTGCCAGCAGTGGAGGGGGGGCCCGAACCCAGCATTTT. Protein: CASSGGGARTQHF.

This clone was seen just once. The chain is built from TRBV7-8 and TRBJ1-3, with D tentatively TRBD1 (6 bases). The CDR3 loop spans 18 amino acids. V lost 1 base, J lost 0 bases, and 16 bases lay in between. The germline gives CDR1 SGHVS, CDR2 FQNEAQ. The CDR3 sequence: CASSLVAGAVGSGNTIYF. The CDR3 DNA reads TGTGCCAGCAGCTTAGTTGCGGGGGCAGTGGGCTCTGGAAACACCATATATTTT.

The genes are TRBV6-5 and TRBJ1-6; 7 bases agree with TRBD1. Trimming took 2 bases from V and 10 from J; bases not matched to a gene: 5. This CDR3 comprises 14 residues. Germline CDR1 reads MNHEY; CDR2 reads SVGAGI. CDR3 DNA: TGTGCCAGCAGTTACAGGGGGCGTCAATCACCCCTCCACTTT. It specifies CASSYRGRQSPLHF.

The CDR3 reads CASSKDRGAYNEQFF. CDR3 nucleotides: TGTGCCAGCAGTAAGGACAGGGGCGCCTACAATGAGCAGTTCTTC. The J gene is TRBJ2-1, the V gene TRBV2, with 9 bases lining up with TRBD1. From germline, CDR1 is SNHLY and CDR2 FYNNEI. The length of the CDR3 is 15 residues. V was pared by 5 bases and J by 2 bases, with 4 bases of the junction left unmatched. Full variable domain (rest looked up from reference TRBV2 and TRBJ2-1): EPEVTQTPSHQVTQMGQEVILRCVPISNHLYFYWYRQILGQKVEFLVSFYNNEISEKSEIFDDQFSVERPDGSNFTLKIRSTKLEDSAMYFCASSKDRGAYNEQFFGPGTRLTVL.